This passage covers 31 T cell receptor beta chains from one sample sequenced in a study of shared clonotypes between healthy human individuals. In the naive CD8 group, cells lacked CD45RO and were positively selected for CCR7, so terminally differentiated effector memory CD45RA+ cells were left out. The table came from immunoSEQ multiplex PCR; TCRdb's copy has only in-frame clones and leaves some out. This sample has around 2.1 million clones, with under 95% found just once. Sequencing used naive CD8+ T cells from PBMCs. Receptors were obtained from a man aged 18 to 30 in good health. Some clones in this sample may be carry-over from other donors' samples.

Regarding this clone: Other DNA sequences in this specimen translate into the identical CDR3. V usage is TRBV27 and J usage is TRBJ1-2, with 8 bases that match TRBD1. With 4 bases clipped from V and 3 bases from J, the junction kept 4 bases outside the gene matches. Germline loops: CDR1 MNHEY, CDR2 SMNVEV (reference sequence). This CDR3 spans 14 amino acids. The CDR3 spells CASSSQGADYGYTF. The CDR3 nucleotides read TGTGCCAGCAGTTCTCAGGGGGCGGACTATGGCTACACCTTC.

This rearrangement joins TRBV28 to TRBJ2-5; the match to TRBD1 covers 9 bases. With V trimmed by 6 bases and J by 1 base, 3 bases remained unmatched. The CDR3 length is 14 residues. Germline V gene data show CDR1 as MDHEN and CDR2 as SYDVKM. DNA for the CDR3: TGTGCCAGCAGCGAGACAGGGGGCCAAGAGACCCAGTACTTC. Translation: CASSETGGQETQYF. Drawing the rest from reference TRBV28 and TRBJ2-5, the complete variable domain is DVKVTQSSRYLVKRTGEKVFLECVQDMDHENMFWYRQDPGLGLRLIYFSYDVKMKEKGDIPEGYSVSREKKERFSLILESASTNQTSMYLCASSETGGQETQYFGPGTRLLVL.

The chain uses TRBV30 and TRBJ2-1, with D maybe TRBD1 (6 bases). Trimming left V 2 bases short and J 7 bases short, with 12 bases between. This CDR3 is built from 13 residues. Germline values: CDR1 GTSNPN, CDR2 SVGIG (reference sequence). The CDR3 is CAWSPLGQNEQFF. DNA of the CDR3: TGTGCCTGGAGTCCACTGGGACAAAATGAGCAGTTCTTC.

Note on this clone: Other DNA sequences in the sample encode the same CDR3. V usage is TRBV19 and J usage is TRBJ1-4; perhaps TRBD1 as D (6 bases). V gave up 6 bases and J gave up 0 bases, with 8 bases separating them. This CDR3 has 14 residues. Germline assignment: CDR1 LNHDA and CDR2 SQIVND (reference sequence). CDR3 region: CASSNRATNEKLFF. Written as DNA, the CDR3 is TGTGCCAGTAGCAACAGGGCAACTAATGAAAAACTGTTTTTT.

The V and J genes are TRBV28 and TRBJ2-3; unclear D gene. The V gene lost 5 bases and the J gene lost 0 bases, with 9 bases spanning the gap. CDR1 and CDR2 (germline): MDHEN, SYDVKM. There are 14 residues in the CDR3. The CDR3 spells CASSLMFSTDTQYF. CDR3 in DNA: TGTGCCAGCAGTCTGATGTTTAGCACAGATACGCAGTATTTT. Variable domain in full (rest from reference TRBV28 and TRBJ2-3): DVKVTQSSRYLVKRTGEKVFLECVQDMDHENMFWYRQDPGLGLRLIYFSYDVKMKEKGDIPEGYSVSREKKERFSLILESASTNQTSMYLCASSLMFSTDTQYFGPGTRLTVL.

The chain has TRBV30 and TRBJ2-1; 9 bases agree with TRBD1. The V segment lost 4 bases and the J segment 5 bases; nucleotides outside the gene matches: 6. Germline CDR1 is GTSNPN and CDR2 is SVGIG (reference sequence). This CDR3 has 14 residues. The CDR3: CAWTGTGYDNEQFF. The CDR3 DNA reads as TGTGCCTGGACCGGGACAGGGTATGACAATGAGCAGTTCTTC.

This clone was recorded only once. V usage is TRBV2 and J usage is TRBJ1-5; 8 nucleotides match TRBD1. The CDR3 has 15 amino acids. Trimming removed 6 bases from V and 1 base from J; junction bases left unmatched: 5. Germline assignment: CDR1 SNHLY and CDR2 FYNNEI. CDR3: CASRPGGKSNQPQHF. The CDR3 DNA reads TGTGCCAGCAGGCCAGGGGGCAAGAGCAATCAGCCCCAGCATTTT.

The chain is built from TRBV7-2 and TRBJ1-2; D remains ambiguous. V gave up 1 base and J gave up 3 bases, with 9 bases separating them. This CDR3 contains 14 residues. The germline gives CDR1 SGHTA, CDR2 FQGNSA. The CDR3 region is CASSLGRGHYGYTF. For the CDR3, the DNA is TGTGCCAGCAGCTTAGGGAGAGGGCACTATGGCTACACCTTC. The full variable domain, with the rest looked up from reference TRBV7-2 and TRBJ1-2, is GAGVSQSPSNKVTEKGKDVELRCDPISGHTALYWYRQSLGQGLEFLIYFQGNSAPDKSGLPSDRFSAERTGGSVSTLTIQRTQQEDSAVYLCASSLGRGHYGYTFGSGTRLTVV.

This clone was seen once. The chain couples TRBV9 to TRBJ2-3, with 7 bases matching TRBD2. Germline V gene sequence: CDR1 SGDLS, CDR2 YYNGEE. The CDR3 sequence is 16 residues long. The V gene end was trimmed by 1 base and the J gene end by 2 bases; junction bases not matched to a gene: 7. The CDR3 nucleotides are TGTGCCAGCAGCGTAACTTTAGCGGGCCTCACAGATACGCAGTATTTT. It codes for CASSVTLAGLTDTQYF.

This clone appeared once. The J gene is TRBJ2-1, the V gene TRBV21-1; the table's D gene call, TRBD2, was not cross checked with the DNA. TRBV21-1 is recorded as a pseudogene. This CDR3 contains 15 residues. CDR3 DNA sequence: TGTGCCAGCAGCCCTCCTAGGGGGAGCGGGAGAAGGCAGTTCTTC. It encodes CASSPPRGSGRRQFF.

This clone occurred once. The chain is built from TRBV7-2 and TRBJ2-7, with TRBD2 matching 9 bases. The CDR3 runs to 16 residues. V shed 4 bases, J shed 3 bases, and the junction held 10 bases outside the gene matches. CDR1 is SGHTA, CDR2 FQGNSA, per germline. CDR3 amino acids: CASSSWSGRLRYEQYF. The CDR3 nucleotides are TGTGCCAGCAGCTCCTGGAGCGGGAGGCTGCGCTACGAGCAGTACTTC.

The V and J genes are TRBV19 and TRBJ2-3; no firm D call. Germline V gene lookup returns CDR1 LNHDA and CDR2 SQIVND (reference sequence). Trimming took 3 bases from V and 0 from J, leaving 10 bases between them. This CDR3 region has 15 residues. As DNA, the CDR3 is TGTGCCAGTAGTATCAGTACAGCGAGCACAGATACGCAGTATTTT. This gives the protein CASSISTASTDTQYF.

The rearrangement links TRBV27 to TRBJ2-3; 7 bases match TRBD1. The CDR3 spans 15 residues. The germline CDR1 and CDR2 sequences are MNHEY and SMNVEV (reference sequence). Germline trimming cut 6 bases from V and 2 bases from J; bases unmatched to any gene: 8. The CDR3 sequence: CASRGWDSPTDTQYF. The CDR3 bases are TGTGCCAGCAGGGGCTGGGACAGCCCCACAGATACGCAGTATTTT.

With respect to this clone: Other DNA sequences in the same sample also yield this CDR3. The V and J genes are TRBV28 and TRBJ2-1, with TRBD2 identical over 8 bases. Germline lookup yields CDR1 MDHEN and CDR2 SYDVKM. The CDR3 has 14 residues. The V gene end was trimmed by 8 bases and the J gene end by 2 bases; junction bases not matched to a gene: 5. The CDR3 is CASSSGGPYNEQFF. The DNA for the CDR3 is TGTGCCAGCTCCAGCGGGGGTCCCTACAATGAGCAGTTCTTC.

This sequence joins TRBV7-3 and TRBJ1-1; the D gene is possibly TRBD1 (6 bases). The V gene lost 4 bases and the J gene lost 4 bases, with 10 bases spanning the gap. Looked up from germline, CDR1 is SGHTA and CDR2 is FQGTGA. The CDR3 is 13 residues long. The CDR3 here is CASSSRTVTEAFF. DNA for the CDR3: TGTGCCAGCAGCTCCCGGACAGTCACTGAAGCTTTCTTT.

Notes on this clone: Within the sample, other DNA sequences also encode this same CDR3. CDR3 nucleotide sequence: TGTGCCAGTAGGGGTGCCAACACCGGGGAGCTGTTTTTT. Amino acids: CASRGANTGELFF. J is TRBJ2-2 and V is TRBV19; D uncertain. Trimming removed 6 bases at V and 2 bases at J, with 7 bases between. Germline V CDR1 and CDR2: LNHDA, SQIVND (reference sequence). The CDR3 sequence is 13 residues long.

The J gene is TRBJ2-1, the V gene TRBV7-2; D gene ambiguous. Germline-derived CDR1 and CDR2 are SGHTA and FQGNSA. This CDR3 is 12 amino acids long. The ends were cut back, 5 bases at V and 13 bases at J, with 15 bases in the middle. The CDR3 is CASSPRTPFQFF. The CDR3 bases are TGTGCCAGCAGCCCGCGGACCCCATTCCAGTTCTTC. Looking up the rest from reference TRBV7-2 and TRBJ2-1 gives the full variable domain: GAGVSQSPSNKVTEKGKDVELRCDPISGHTALYWYRQSLGQGLEFLIYFQGNSAPDKSGLPSDRFSAERTGGSVSTLTIQRTQQEDSAVYLCASSPRTPFQFFGPGTRLTVL.

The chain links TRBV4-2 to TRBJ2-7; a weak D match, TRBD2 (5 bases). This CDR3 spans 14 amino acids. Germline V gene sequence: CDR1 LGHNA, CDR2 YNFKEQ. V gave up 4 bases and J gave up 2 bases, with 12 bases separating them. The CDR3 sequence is CASSPRGPPYEQYF. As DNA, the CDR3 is TGTGCCAGCAGCCCCCGCGGGCCGCCCTACGAGCAGTACTTC.

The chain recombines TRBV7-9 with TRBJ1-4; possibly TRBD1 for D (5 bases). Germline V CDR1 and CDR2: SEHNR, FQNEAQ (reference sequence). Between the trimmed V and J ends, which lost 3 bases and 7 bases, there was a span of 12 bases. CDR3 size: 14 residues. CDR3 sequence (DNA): TGTGCCAGCAGCTTTGGGGACGGGGGTGAAAAACTGTTTTTT. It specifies CASSFGDGGEKLFF.

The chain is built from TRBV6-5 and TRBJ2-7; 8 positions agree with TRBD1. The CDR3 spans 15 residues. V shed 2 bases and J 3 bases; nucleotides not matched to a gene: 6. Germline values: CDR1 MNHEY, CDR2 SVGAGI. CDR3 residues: CASSYGQGAVYEQYF. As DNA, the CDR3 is TGTGCCAGCAGTTACGGGCAGGGGGCTGTCTACGAGCAGTACTTC.

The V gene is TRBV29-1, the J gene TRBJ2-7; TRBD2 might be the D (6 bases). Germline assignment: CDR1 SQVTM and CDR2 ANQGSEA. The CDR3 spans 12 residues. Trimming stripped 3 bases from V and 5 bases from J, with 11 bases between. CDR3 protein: CSVEEGGDEQYF. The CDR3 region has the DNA TGCAGCGTTGAGGAGGGAGGTGACGAGCAGTACTTC.

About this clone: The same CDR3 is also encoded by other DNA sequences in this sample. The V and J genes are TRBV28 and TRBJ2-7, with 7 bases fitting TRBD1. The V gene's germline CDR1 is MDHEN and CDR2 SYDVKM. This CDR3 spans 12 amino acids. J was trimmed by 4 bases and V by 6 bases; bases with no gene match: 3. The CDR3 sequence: CASSYRGYEQYF. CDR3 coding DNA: TGTGCCAGCAGCTACAGGGGTTACGAGCAGTACTTC. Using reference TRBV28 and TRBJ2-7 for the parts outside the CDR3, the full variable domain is DVKVTQSSRYLVKRTGEKVFLECVQDMDHENMFWYRQDPGLGLRLIYFSYDVKMKEKGDIPEGYSVSREKKERFSLILESASTNQTSMYLCASSYRGYEQYFGPGTRLTVT.

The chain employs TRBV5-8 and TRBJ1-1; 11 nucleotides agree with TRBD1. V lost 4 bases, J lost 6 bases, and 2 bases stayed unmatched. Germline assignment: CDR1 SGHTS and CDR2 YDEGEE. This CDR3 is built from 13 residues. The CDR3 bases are TGTGCCAGCAGCCTGGGACAGGGGGCTGAAGCTTTCTTT. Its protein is CASSLGQGAEAFF.

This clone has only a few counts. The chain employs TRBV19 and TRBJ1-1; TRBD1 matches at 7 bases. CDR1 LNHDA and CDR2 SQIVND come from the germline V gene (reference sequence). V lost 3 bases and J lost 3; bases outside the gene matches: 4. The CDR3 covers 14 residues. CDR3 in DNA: TGTGCCAGTAGTATGAAGGGGGCGGACACTGAAGCTTTCTTT. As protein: CASSMKGADTEAFF.

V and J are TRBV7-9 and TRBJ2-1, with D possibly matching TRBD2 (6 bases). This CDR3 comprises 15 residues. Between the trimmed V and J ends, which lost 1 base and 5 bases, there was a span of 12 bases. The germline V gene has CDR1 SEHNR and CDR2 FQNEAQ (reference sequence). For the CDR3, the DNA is TGTGCCAGCAGCTTAGATGGCGGGAACCACAATGAGCAGTTCTTC. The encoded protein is CASSLDGGNHNEQFF.

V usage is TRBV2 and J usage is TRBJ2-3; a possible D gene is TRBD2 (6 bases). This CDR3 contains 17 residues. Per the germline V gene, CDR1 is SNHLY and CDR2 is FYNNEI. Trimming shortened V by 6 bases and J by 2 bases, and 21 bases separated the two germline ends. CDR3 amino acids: CASRPPGSGPHTDTQYF. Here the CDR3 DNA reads TGTGCCAGCAGGCCCCCGGGTAGCGGACCGCACACAGATACGCAGTATTTT.

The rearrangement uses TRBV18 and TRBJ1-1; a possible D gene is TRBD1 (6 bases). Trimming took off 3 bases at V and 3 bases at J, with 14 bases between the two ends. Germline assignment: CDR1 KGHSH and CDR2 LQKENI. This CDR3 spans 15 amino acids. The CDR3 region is CASSPPTGDDTEAFF. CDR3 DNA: TGTGCCAGCTCACCCCCGACAGGTGATGACACTGAAGCTTTCTTT.

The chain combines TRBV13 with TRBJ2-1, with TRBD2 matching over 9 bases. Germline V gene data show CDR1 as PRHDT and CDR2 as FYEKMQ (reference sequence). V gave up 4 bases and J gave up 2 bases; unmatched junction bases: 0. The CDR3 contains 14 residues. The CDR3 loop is CASSSSGTYNEQFF. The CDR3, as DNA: TGTGCCAGCAGCTCTAGCGGGACCTACAATGAGCAGTTCTTC.

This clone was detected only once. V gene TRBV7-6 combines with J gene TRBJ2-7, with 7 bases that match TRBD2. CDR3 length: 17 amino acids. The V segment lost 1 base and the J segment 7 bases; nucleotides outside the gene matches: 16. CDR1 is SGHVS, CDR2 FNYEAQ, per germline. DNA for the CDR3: TGTGCCAGCAGCTTAGGAACTAGCGAACGCGGTGGGTATGAGCAGTACTTC. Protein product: CASSLGTSERGGYEQYF.

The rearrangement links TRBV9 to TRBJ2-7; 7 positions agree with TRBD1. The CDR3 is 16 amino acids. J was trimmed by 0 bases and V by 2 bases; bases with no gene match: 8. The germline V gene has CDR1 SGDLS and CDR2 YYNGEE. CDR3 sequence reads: CASSVRPGQNSYEQYF. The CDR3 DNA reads TGTGCCAGCAGCGTGCGACCGGGACAGAACTCCTACGAGCAGTACTTC.

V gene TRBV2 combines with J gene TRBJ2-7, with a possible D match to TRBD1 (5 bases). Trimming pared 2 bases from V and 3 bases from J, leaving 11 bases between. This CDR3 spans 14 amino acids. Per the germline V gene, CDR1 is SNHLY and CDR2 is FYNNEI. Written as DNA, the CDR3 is TGTGCCAGCAGTGAACTAGGGGAAAGCTACGAGCAGTACTTC. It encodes CASSELGESYEQYF.